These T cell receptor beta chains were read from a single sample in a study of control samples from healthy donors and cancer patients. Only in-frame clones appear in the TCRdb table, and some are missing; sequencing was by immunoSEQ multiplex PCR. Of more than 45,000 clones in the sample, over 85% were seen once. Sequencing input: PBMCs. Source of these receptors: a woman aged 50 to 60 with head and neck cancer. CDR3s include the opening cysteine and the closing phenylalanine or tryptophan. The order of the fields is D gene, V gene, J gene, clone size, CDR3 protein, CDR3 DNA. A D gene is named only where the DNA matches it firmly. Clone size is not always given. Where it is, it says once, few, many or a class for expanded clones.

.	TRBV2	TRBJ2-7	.	CASSSGYEQYF	TGTGCCAGCAGTAGCGGCTACGAGCAGTACTTC
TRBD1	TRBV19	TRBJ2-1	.	CASSLYRGQQFF	TGTGCCAGTAGTCTCTACAGGGGTCAACAGTTCTTC
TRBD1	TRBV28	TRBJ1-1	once	CASSATGGLGNTEAFF	TGTGCCAGCAGTGCGACAGGGGGCTTGGGGAACACTGAAGCTTTCTTT
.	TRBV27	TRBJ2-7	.	CASSLRAEPSYEQYF	TGTGCCAGCAGTTTACGAGCGGAACCCTCCTACGAGCAGTACTTC
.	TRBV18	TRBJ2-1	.	CASSPPVGQFNEQFF	TGTGCCAGCTCACCACCGGTAGGACAGTTCAATGAGCAGTTCTTC
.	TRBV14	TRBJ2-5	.	CASSQDLGGERGETQYF	TGTGCCAGCAGCCAAGATCTGGGGGGCGAGAGGGGGGAGACCCAGTACTTC
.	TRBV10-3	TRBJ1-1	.	CAIRDPDKPYEAFF	TGTGCCATCAGGGACCCGGACAAACCATATGAAGCTTTCTTT
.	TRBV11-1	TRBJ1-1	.	CASGSQNTEAFF	TGTGCCAGCGGGAGTCAGAACACTGAAGCTTTCTTT
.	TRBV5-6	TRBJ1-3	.	CASSYKGGSGNTIYF	TGTGCCAGCAGTTATAAAGGGGGATCTGGAAACACCATATATTTT
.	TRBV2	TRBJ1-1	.	CASSGQLMNTEAFF	TGTGCCAGCAGTGGACAGCTCATGAACACTGAAGCTTTCTTT
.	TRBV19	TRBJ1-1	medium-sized	CANRTANTEAFF	TGTGCCAATCGGACAGCAAACACTGAAGCTTTCTTT
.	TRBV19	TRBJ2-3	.	CASSIRAVTDTQYF	TGTGCCAGTAGTATACGGGCTGTCACAGATACGCAGTATTTT
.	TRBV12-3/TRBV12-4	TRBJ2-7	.	CASSLAYYEQYF	TGTGCCAGCAGTTTAGCATACTACGAGCAGTACTTC
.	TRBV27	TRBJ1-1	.	CASSLGRNTEAFF	TGTGCCAGCAGTTTGGGCAGGAACACTGAAGCTTTCTTT
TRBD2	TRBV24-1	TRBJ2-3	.	CATSDLGAGPTDTQYF	TGTGCCACCAGTGACCTCGGAGCGGGGCCCACAGATACGCAGTATTTT
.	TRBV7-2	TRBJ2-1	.	CASSLGGSGTGKEQFF	TGTGCCAGCAGCTTAGGCGGTAGCGGGACAGGCAAAGAGCAGTTCTTC
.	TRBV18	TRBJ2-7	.	CASSPPGLGNEQYF	TGTGCCAGCTCACCACCCGGGCTCGGGAACGAGCAGTACTTC
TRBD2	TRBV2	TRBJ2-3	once	CASSNPAGRASGGGDTQYF	TGTGCCAGCAGTAACCCCGCGGGTAGGGCTAGCGGGGGTGGAGATACGCAGTATTTT
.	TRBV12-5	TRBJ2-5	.	CASGSREGDQETQYF	TGTGCTAGTGGTTCAAGGGAGGGGGACCAAGAGACCCAGTACTTC
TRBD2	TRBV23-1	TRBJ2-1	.	CAPRAGGHNEQFF	TGCGCCCCCAGGGCGGGAGGTCACAATGAGCAGTTCTTC
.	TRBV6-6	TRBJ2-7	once	CASGDTSYEQYF	TGTGCCAGCGGGGACACTTCCTACGAGCAGTACTTC
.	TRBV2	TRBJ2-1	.	CASSGDMNNEQFF	TGTGCCAGCAGTGGAGACATGAACAATGAGCAGTTCTTC
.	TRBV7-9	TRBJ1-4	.	CASSFLSTRPGTEKLFF	TGTGCCAGCAGCTTCCTATCAACGAGACCAGGCACGGAAAAACTGTTTTTT
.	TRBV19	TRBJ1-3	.	CASRKGGNTIYF	TGTGCCAGTAGGAAGGGGGGAAACACCATATATTTT
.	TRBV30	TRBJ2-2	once	CAWTSYGGVTGELFF	TGTGCCTGGACCTCTTATGGAGGTGTCACCGGGGAGCTGTTTTTT
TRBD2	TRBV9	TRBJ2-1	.	CASSFGTSGRKSYNEQFF	TGTGCCAGCAGCTTCGGGACTAGCGGGAGGAAGTCCTACAATGAGCAGTTCTTC
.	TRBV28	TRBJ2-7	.	CASGTELSYEQYF	TGTGCCAGTGGGACGGAACTGTCCTACGAGCAGTACTTC
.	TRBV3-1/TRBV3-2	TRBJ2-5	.	CASSPRGLETQYF	TGTGCCAGCAGCCCCCGGGGGTTGGAGACCCAGTACTTC
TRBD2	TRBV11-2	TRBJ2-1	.	CASSFGQRGGASYNEQFF	TGTGCCAGCAGCTTCGGGCAGCGCGGGGGGGCGTCCTACAATGAGCAGTTCTTC
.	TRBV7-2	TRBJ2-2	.	CASSLFGRDTGELFF	TGTGCCAGCAGCTTATTTGGGAGAGACACCGGGGAGCTGTTTTTT
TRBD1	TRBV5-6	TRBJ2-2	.	CASRTKGTGSTGELFF	TGTGCCAGCAGGACCAAGGGGACAGGGAGTACCGGGGAGCTGTTTTTT
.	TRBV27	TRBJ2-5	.	CASSLWGNKETQYF	TGTGCCAGCAGTTTATGGGGGAACAAGGAGACCCAGTACTTC
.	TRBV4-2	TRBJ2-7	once	CASSQENGYSYEQYF	TGTGCCAGCAGCCAAGAGAACGGTTACTCCTACGAGCAGTACTTC
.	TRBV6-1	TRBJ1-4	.	CASSEVGEGNEKLFF	TGTGCCAGCAGTGAAGTGGGGGAGGGTAATGAAAAACTGTTTTTT
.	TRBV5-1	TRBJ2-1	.	CASSSTGALGYNEQFF	TGCGCCAGCAGCTCAACAGGAGCTTTGGGATACAATGAGCAGTTCTTC
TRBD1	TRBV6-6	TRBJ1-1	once	CASSPFASGTGESEAFF	TGTGCCAGCAGTCCCTTCGCTTCCGGGACAGGGGAGTCTGAAGCTTTCTTT
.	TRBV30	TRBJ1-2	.	CAWSAGVENYGYTF	TGTGCCTGGAGCGCAGGGGTGGAAAACTATGGCTACACCTTC
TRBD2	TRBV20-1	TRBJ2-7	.	CSASGGLAGAEQYF	TGCAGTGCTAGTGGGGGACTAGCGGGAGCCGAGCAGTACTTC
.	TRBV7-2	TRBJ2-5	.	CASSSWGGQETQYF	TGTGCCAGCAGTTCATGGGGCGGCCAAGAGACCCAGTACTTC
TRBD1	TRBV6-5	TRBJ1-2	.	CASSYLGQGHYGYTF	TGTGCCAGCAGTTACCTAGGACAGGGCCACTATGGCTACACCTTC
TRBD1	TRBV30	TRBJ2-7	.	CAWRAQGAGEQYF	TGTGCCTGGAGAGCACAGGGGGCGGGAGAGCAGTACTTC
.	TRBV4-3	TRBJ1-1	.	CASSQVAGRGGTEAFF	TGCGCCAGCAGCCAAGTAGCGGGACGGGGAGGGACTGAAGCTTTCTTT
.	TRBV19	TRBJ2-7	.	CASSISLDSLYEQYF	TGTGCCAGTAGTATCTCTCTGGACAGTCTCTACGAGCAGTACTTC
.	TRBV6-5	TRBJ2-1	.	CASSRDGYNEQFF	TGTGCCAGCAGCCGTGACGGATACAATGAGCAGTTCTTC